The 8 T cell receptor beta chains in this list originate from one sample, sequenced in a study of blood T cells in healthy people across ages. A sample-barcoded 5' primer and a J-beta primer mix were used in a second PCR of roughly 6 to 11 cycles. TCRdb independently ran MiXCR on the 5' RACE reads; one entry per CDR3 protein. The sample lists some 760,000 distinct CDR3 sequences; approximately 25% were seen once. These data were also filed under a second study, of T cells of mothers and their children.

The sample was blood. Receptor source: a boy under 18 in good health.

V usage is TRBV6-2 or TRBV6-3 and J usage is TRBJ2-7, with TRBD2 matching over 7 bases. Unmatched junction bases numbered 8, after V lost 6 bases and J lost 3 bases. Germline V CDR1 and CDR2: MNHEY, SVGEGT. This CDR3 is built from 14 residues. The CDR3 reads CASRQSGTIYEQYF. The CDR3, as DNA: TGTGCCAGCAGGCAAAGCGGGACGATCTACGAGCAGTACTTC.

The CDR3 nucleotides read TGCAGCGTCGGGGACAGAAGCCCCTACGAGCAGTACTTC. It is translated as CSVGDRSPYEQYF. This rearrangement joins TRBV29-1 to TRBJ2-7, with 7 nucleotides matching TRBD1. This CDR3 has 13 residues. The germline V gene has CDR1 SQVTM and CDR2 ANQGSEA. V lost 6 bases, J lost 2 bases, and 7 bases stayed unmatched.

This clonotype was counted only a few times. The chain combines TRBV29-1 with TRBJ2-5, with 7 positions matching TRBD1. Germline values: CDR1 SQVTM, CDR2 ANQGSEA. The CDR3 loop spans 14 amino acids. V lost 2 bases, J lost 7 bases, and 10 bases stayed unmatched. The CDR3 DNA sequence: TGCAGCGTTGAAACTACGACAGGGACAGTGACCCAGTACTTC. Its protein is CSVETTTGTVTQYF.

This clonotype was detected a few times. This chain connects TRBV11-2 to TRBJ2-3; 10 bases are shared with TRBD2. The CDR3 is 16 residues long. J gave up 2 bases and V 5 bases, and 7 bases lay outside the gene matches. Germline CDR1 and CDR2: SGHAT and FQNNGV. CDR3 DNA: TGTGCCAGCAGCATACTAGCGGGGTTCCACACAGATACGCAGTATTTT. It codes for CASSILAGFHTDTQYF.

Notes on this clonotype: A junction end diverges from the germline sequence, so it may reflect a read error. The gene calls are TRBV5-1 and TRBJ2-5; 9 positions match TRBD2. Per germline, CDR1 SGHRS and CDR2 YFSETQ. The CDR3 is 16 amino acids. The CDR3 DNA reads as TGCGCCAGCAGCTTGGATGCGGGGGGGCCACAAGAGACCCAGCACTTC. It specifies CASSLDAGGPQETQHF.

This clonotype was counted many times. The chain joins TRBV12-3 or TRBV12-4 to TRBJ2-7, with 8 nucleotides matching TRBD2. After removal of 3 bases from V and 4 bases from J, the junction contained 5 bases not matched to a gene. The CDR3 is 14 amino acids. Here the CDR3 reads CASSFSGTTYEQYF. DNA for the CDR3: TGTGCCAGCAGTTTTAGCGGGACTACTTACGAGCAGTACTTC.

The rearrangement links TRBV24-1 to TRBJ2-3; 11 bases are a match to TRBD2. The CDR3 runs 17 residues. Germline values: CDR1 KGHDR, CDR2 SFDVKD. V shed 4 bases and J 7 bases; nucleotides not matched to a gene: 12. The CDR3 DNA follows: TGTGCCACCAGTGACTGGACTAGCGGGCTTTCATCTAATACGCAGTATTTT. The encoded protein is CATSDWTSGLSSNTQYF.

The rearrangement links TRBV4-2 to TRBJ2-5, with D tentatively TRBD1 (5 bases). Per the germline V gene, CDR1 is LGHNA and CDR2 is YNFKEQ. The CDR3 has 13 residues. With 0 bases removed from V and 6 bases from J, the gap between germline ends came to 8 bases. CDR3 nucleotides: TGTGCCAGCAGCCAAGACCAGGGTCAGACCCAGTACTTC. It translates to CASSQDQGQTQYF.